One sample yielded the 22 T cell receptor beta chains listed below, sequenced in a study of CD8+CD57+ T cells in acquired aplastic anemia. Genomic DNA was employed as the template in profiling TCR beta VDJ and CDR3. TCRdb reanalysed the reads using MiXCR and keeps one entry per CDR3 protein. The top ten hold 10% to 15% of the sample, which has around 180,000 distinct CDR3 sequences, about half seen once. It was patients with CD8+CD57+ cell expansion by flow cytometry who were chosen for sequencing. The specimen was sorted CD4+, CD8+, or CD8+CD57+ T cells (not recorded which) from PBMCs. The receptor source for this set is a human donor with aplastic anemia.

This clonotype was seen more than once but under ten times. The chain links TRBV6-5 to TRBJ2-1; unclear D gene. Germline V gene lookup returns CDR1 MNHEY and CDR2 SVGAGI. This CDR3 is 14 amino acids long. The germline V and J ends were trimmed by 0 bases and 7 bases, with 10 bases remaining between them. The CDR3 coding sequence is TGTGCCAGCAGTTACTCAGGACGGAGTAATGAGCAGTTCTTC. Protein: CASSYSGRSNEQFF.

This clonotype has only one observation. The genes are TRBV7-3 and TRBJ2-5; D may be TRBD2 (6 bases). V lost 2 bases to trimming and J lost 1 base, with 17 bases between them. The CDR3 consists of 17 residues. Per the germline V gene, CDR1 is SGHTA and CDR2 is FQGTGA. The CDR3, as DNA: TGTGCCAGCAGCTTAGGAGGGATAGCGTTCCCCCAAGAGACCCAGTACTTC. It translates to CASSLGGIAFPQETQYF.

This clonotype was seen only a few times. DNA of the CDR3: TGTGCCAGTAGCATTCTGGGAACCTATGGCTACACCTTC. Translating it yields CASSILGTYGYTF. The chain couples TRBV19 to TRBJ1-2; D not resolved. V lost 6 bases, J lost 4 bases, and 12 bases lay in between. The CDR3 runs to 13 residues. Germline V gene sequence: CDR1 LNHDA, CDR2 SQIVND (reference sequence). Based on the CDR3 plus reference TRBV19 and TRBJ1-2, the full variable domain is DGGITQSPKYLFRKEGQNVTLSCEQNLNHDAMYWYRQDPGQGLRLIYYSQIVNDFQKGDIAEGYSVSREKKESFPLTVTSAQKNPTAFYLCASSILGTYGYTFGSGTRLTVV.

As for this clonotype: Since the CDR3 does not end with the conserved phenylalanine or tryptophan, this likely comes from a read error. CDR3 loop: CATSRDLAVGETQYL. The CDR3 bases are TGTGCCACCAGCAGAGACCTAGCAGTGGGAGAGACCCAGTACCTC. The gene calls are TRBV15 and TRBJ2-5; maybe TRBD2 (5 bases). The CDR3 totals 15 residues. The V end lost 0 bases, the J end lost 4 bases, and 12 bases lay between the germline ends. The germline V gene has CDR1 LNHNV and CDR2 YYDKDF (reference sequence).

This clonotype was observed at least ten times. The V call is TRBV5-5, the J call TRBJ1-2, with TRBD1 matching 9 bases. V shed 1 base, J shed 2 bases, and the junction held 3 bases outside the gene matches. This CDR3 is built from 15 residues. Germline-derived CDR1 and CDR2 are SGHKS and YYEKEE (reference sequence). The CDR3 loop reads CASSLRGQGNYGYTF. CDR3 DNA: TGTGCCAGCAGCTTGAGGGGACAGGGAAACTATGGCTACACCTTC.

As to this clonotype: Likely a read error: the CDR3 ends without its conserved phenylalanine or tryptophan. The V gene is TRBV24-1, the J gene TRBJ1-1, with TRBD1 matching 7 bases. From germline, CDR1 is KGHDR and CDR2 SFDVKD. The junction had 3 bases not matched to a gene; V was cut back by 0 bases and J by 0 bases. CDR3 length: 16 amino acids. CDR3 sequence reads: CATSDLTGVLNTEAFS. DNA for the CDR3: TGTGCCACCAGTGATTTGACAGGGGTCCTGAACACTGAAGCTTTCTCT.

This clonotype was observed a handful of times. This chain links TRBV11-2 with TRBJ2-4; tentative D call: TRBD2 (7 bases). With 1 base removed from V and 1 base from J, the gap between germline ends came to 11 bases. The CDR3 contains 16 residues. Germline CDR1 and CDR2: SGHAT and FQNNGV. In nucleotides, the CDR3 is TGTGCCAGCAGCTTAGTCGGGGGGCTGGCCAAAAACATTCAGTACTTC. It is translated as CASSLVGGLAKNIQYF. The full variable domain, with the rest looked up from reference TRBV11-2 and TRBJ2-4, is EAGVAQSPRYKIIEKRQSVAFWCNPISGHATLYWYQQILGQGPKLLIQFQNNGVVDDSQLPKDRFSAERLKGVDSTLKIQPAKLEDSAVYLCASSLVGGLAKNIQYFGAGTRLSVL.

This clonotype was seen at least ten times. The J gene is TRBJ2-7, the V gene TRBV7-3; perhaps TRBD2 as D (5 bases). Trimming cost V 0 bases and J 4 bases, with 13 bases left between them. The CDR3 totals 15 residues. Per germline, CDR1 SGHTA and CDR2 FQGTGA. In nucleotides, the CDR3 is TGTGCCAGCAGCTTAACTGCGGGCGACGGGTACGAGCAGTACTTC. Its translation: CASSLTAGDGYEQYF.

The rearrangement joins TRBV14 to TRBJ1-1, with a tentative D call TRBD1 (5 bases). Trimming removed 2 bases at V and 8 bases at J, with 12 bases between. The CDR3 runs 13 residues. Germline CDR1 and CDR2: SGHDN and FVKESK. CDR3 nucleotides: TGTGCCAGCAGCCAAAGCACCCGGACAGAAGCTTTCTTT. Its translation: CASSQSTRTEAFF.

This clonotype was seen at least ten times. The J gene is TRBJ1-2, the V gene TRBV7-9; no firm D call. The CDR3 is 12 residues long. The V end was cut by 4 bases, the J end by 3 bases, with 6 bases between. In germline, CDR1 is SEHNR, CDR2 FQNEAQ (reference sequence). CDR3 bases: TGTGCCAGCAGCTCGGAGGACTATGGCTACACCTTC. As protein: CASSSEDYGYTF. The whole variable domain, filled in from reference TRBV7-9 and TRBJ1-2, reads DTGVSQNPRHKITKRGQNVTFRCDPISEHNRLYWYRQTLGQGPEFLTYFQNEAQLEKSRLLSDRFSAERPKGSFSTLEIQRTEQGDSAMYLCASSSEDYGYTFGSGTRLTVV.

As concerns this clonotype: At one end, the junction sequence differs from germline, possibly due to a read error. The rearrangement links TRBV11-1 to TRBJ2-7; 9 nucleotides align to TRBD1. The CDR3 runs to 17 residues. Germline-derived CDR1 and CDR2 are SGHAT and FQDESV (reference sequence). The CDR3 spells CASTRAGTGSATYEQHF. In DNA form, the CDR3 reads TGTGCCAGCACCCGGGCCGGGACAGGGTCCGCAACCTACGAGCAGCACTTC.

J is TRBJ2-3 and V is TRBV2, with 10 bases matching TRBD1. Germline loops: CDR1 SNHLY, CDR2 FYNNEI. With V trimmed by 5 bases and J by 5 bases, 10 bases remained unmatched. The CDR3 length is 16 residues. The CDR3 DNA reads TGTGCCAGCAGTCCAATATACGACAGGGGGCAAGATACGCAGTATTTT. Amino acid sequence: CASSPIYDRGQDTQYF.

As for this clonotype: This may be a read error, as it is one base from a much larger clone. CDR3 bases: TGTGCCAGTGGAAAAGGGGGCGAGGTCGGTGGCTACACCTTC. Translating it yields CASGKGGEVGGYTF. This chain connects TRBV19 to TRBJ1-2, with 7 bases lining up with TRBD1. J was trimmed by 7 bases and V by 8 bases; bases with no gene match: 13. Germline CDR1 reads LNHDA; CDR2 reads SQIVND (reference sequence). The CDR3 is made up of 14 amino acids.

The sample holds many counts of this clonotype. The chain employs TRBV5-1 and TRBJ1-6; the match to TRBD1 covers 8 bases. This CDR3 spans 15 amino acids. V shed 0 bases and J 13 bases; nucleotides not matched to a gene: 9. Germline V gene data show CDR1 as SGHRS and CDR2 as YFSETQ. The CDR3 loop is CASSLAGDRWSPLHF. The CDR3 nucleotides are TGCGCCAGCAGCTTGGCCGGGGACAGGTGGTCGCCCCTCCACTTT. The whole variable domain, remainder taken from reference TRBV5-1 and TRBJ1-6, is KAGVTQTPRYLIKTRGQQVTLSCSPISGHRSVSWYQQTPGQGLQFLFEYFSETQRNKGNFPGRFSGRQFSNSRSEMNVSTLELGDSALYLCASSLAGDRWSPLHFGNGTRLTVT.

In nucleotides, the CDR3 is TGTGCCAGCAGCTTGGGTACAGTTGGCTACACCTTC. Translation: CASSLGTVGYTF. The chain is built from TRBV5-6 and TRBJ1-2; no reliable D call. The germline gives CDR1 SGHDT, CDR2 YYEEEE. The CDR3 sequence is 12 residues long. Trimming pared 0 bases from V and 7 bases from J, leaving 7 bases between.

Note on this clonotype: The CDR3 end shows no conserved phenylalanine or tryptophan, and so a read error is likely. The rearrangement links TRBV6-1 to TRBJ1-1; D might be TRBD1 (5 bases). Germline CDR1 MNHNS, CDR2 SASEGT. There are 15 residues in the CDR3. Trimming removed 4 bases from V and 4 bases from J, with 16 bases in between. The CDR3 region is CASSARTTGTTEAFL. The CDR3 nucleotides read TGTGCCAGCAGTGCCCGAACCACCGGGACCACTGAAGCTTTCCTT.

This clonotype occurred many times. The V call is TRBV30, the J call TRBJ2-1; weak D call: TRBD1 (6 bases). CDR1 is GTSNPN and CDR2 is SVGIG in the germline V gene (reference sequence). The germline V and J ends were trimmed by 3 bases and 7 bases, with 10 bases remaining between them. The CDR3 runs 12 residues. The CDR3 DNA sequence: TGTGCCTGGAGCATCCAGGGGAATGAGCAGTTCTTC. Amino acid sequence: CAWSIQGNEQFF.

The chain carries TRBV7-9 and TRBJ2-2, with D unclear. This CDR3 has 13 residues. Germline V gene lookup returns CDR1 SEHNR and CDR2 FQNEAQ (reference sequence). V was pared by 7 bases and J by 6 bases, with 12 bases between. The CDR3 DNA reads TGTGCCAGCACTATGCAATGGGCCGGGGAGCTGTTTTTT. As protein: CASTMQWAGELFF.

This chain joins TRBV18 and TRBJ2-7, with D possibly being TRBD1 (6 bases). Germline values: CDR1 KGHSH, CDR2 LQKENI. V dropped 3 bases and J dropped 1 base, with 16 bases sitting between them. This CDR3 comprises 16 residues. CDR3 region: CASSPPPTGLSYEQYF. CDR3 nucleotide sequence: TGTGCCAGCTCACCGCCCCCGACAGGTTTGTCCTACGAGCAGTACTTC.

This clonotype has ten or more counts. The rearrangement uses TRBV9 and TRBJ2-3; D perhaps matches TRBD2 (5 bases). Trimming left V 0 bases short and J 0 bases short, with 8 bases between. Germline V gives CDR1 SGDLS, CDR2 YYNGEE. This CDR3 has 15 amino acids. The CDR3 spells CASSVVGGSTDTQYF. The CDR3 DNA sequence: TGTGCCAGCAGCGTAGTAGGCGGGAGCACAGATACGCAGTATTTT.

V usage is TRBV19 and J usage is TRBJ1-4; TRBD1 agrees at 8 bases. CDR1 and CDR2 from the germline V gene are LNHDA and SQIVND (reference sequence). The trim removed 6 bases at V and 5 bases at J, leaving 8 bases unmatched. CDR3 length: 15 amino acids. The chain's CDR3 is CASRKPRDRNEKLFF. CDR3 sequence (DNA): TGTGCCAGTAGAAAACCCCGGGACAGGAATGAAAAACTGTTTTTT.

This clonotype occurred once. The V gene is TRBV7-2, the J gene TRBJ2-2; D might be TRBD1 or TRBD2, each matching 5 bases. Per germline, CDR1 SGHTA and CDR2 FQGNSA. V lost 2 bases, J lost 7 bases, and 14 bases lay in between. The CDR3 sequence is 15 residues long. DNA for the CDR3: TGTGCCAGCAGCTTAAGTACGGGGCTGGGCGGGGAGCTGTTTTTT. Its translation: CASSLSTGLGGELFF.